This TCR beta chain was sequenced during a study of identical twins. TCRdb re-analysed the 5' RACE reads in MiXCR, keeping a single row per CDR3 protein. This table holds approximately 1.8 million distinct CDR3 sequences, around 29% found once. Germline V gene sequence: CDR1 DFQATT, CDR2 SNEGSKA (reference sequence). V was shortened by 1 base and J by 2 bases, with 8 bases between the two germline ends. The CDR3 contains 13 residues. The table lists this clonotype with a few counts. The rearrangement links TRBV20-1 to TRBJ1-1; the D is unclear. The receptor was derived from a newborn girl in good health. Sequencing was carried out using cord blood. The CDR3 bases are TGCAGTGCTAGAGCGGATCCAAACACTGAAGCTTTCTTT. It codes for CSARADPNTEAFF.